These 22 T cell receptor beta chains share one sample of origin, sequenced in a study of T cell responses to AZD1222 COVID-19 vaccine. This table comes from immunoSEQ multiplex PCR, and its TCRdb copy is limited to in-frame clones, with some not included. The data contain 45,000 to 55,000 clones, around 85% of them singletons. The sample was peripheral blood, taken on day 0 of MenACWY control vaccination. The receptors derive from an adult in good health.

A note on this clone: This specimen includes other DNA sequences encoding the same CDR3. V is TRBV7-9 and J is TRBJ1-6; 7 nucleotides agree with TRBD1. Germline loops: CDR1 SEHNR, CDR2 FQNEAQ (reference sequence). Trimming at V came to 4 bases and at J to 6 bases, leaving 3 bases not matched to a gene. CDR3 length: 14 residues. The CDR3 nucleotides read TGTGCCAGCAGCTCCCAGGGGGGTAATTCACCCCTCCACTTT. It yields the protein CASSSQGGNSPLHF.

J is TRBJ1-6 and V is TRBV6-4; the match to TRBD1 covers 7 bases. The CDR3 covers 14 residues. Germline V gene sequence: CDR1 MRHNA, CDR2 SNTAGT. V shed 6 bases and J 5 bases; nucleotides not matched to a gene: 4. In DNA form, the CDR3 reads TGTGCCAGCAGCGCGGGGACAGATAATTCACCCCTCCACTTT. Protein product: CASSAGTDNSPLHF.

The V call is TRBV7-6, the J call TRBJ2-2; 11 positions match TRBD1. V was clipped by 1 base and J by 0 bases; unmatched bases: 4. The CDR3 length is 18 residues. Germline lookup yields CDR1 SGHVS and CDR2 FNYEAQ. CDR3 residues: CASSLVQGQGANTGELFF. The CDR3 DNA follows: TGTGCCAGCAGCTTAGTACAGGGACAGGGGGCGAACACCGGGGAGCTGTTTTTT.

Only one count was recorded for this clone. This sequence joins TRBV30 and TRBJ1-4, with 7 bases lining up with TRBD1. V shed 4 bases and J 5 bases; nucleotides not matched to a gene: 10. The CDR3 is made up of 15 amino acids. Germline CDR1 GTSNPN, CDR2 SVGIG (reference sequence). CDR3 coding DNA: TGTGCCTGGAAACAGGGGACAGCACTGAATGAAAAACTGTTTTTT. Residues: CAWKQGTALNEKLFF.

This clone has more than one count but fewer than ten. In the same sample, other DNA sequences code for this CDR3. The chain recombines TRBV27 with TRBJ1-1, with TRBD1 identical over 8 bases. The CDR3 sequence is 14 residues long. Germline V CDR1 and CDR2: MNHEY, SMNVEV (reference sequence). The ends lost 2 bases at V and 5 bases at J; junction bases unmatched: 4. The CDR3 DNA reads TGTGCCAGCAGTTTAGGACAGGGTGGGACTGAAGCTTTCTTT. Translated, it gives CASSLGQGGTEAFF.

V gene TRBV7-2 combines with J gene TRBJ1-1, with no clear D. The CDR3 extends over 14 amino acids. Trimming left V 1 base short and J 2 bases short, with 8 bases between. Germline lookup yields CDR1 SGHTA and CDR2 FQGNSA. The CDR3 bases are TGTGCCAGCAGCTTAGGAGGCAGAAACACTGAAGCTTTCTTT. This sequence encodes CASSLGGRNTEAFF.

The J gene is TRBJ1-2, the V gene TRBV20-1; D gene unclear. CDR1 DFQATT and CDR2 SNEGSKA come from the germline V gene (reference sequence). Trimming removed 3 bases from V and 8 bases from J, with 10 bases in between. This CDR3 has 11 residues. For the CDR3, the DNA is TGCAGTGCTAGGGTCTACGGAGGCTACACCTTC. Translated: CSARVYGGYTF.

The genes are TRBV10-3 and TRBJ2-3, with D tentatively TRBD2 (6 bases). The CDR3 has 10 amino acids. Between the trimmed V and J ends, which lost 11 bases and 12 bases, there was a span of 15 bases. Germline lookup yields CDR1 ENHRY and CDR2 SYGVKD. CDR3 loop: CAARDSAQYF. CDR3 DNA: TGTGCCGCCCGGGACTCCGCCCAGTATTTT.

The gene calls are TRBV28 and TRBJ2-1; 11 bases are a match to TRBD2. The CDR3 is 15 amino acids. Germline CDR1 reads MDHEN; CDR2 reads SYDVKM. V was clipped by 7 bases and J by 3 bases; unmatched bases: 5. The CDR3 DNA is TGTGCCAGCACCCGCGGGACTAGCGGCTACAATGAGCAGTTCTTC. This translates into CASTRGTSGYNEQFF.

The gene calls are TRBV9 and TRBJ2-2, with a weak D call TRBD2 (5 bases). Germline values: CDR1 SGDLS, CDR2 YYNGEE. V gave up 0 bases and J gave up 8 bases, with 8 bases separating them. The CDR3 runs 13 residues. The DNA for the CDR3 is TGTGCCAGCAGCGTAGCGGGGAGAGGGGAGCTGTTTTTT. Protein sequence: CASSVAGRGELFF.

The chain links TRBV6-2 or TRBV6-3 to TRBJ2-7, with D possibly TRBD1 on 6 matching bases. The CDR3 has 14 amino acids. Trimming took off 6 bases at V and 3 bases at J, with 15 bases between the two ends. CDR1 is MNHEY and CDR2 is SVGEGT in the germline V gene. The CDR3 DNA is TGTGCCAGCAGCCGTTCCGGACAGAACTACGAGCAGTACGTC. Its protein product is CASSRSGQNYEQYV.

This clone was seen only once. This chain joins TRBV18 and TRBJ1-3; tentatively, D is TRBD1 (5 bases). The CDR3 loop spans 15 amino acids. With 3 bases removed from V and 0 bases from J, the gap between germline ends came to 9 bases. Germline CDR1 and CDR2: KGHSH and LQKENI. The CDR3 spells CASSPQTDSGNTIYF. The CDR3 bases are TGTGCCAGCTCACCTCAGACAGACTCTGGAAACACCATATATTTT. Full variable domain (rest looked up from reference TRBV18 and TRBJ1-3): NAGVMQNPRHLVRRRGQEARLRCSPMKGHSHVYWYRQLPEEGLKFMVYLQKENIIDESGMPKERFSAEFPKEGPSILRIQQVVRGDSAAYFCASSPQTDSGNTIYFGEGSWLTVV.

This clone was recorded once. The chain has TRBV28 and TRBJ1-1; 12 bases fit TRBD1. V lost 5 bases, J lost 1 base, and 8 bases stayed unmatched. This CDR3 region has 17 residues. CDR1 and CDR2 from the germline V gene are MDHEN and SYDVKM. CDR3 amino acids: CASSPGTGGRRNTEAFF. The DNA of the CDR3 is TGTGCCAGCAGTCCCGGGACAGGGGGCCGGAGGAACACTGAAGCTTTCTTT.

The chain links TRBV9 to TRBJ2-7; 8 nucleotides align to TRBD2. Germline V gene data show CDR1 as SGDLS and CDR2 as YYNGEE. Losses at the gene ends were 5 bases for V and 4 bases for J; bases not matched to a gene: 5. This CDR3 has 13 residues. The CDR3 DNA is TGTGCCAGCAGTGGGACTAGTTCTTACGAGCAGTACTTC. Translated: CASSGTSSYEQYF.

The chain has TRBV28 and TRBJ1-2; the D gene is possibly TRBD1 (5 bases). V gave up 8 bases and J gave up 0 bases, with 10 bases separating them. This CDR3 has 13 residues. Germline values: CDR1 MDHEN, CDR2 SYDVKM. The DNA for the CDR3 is TGTGCCAGCCGTAGGGGTACTAACTATGGCTACACCTTC. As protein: CASRRGTNYGYTF.

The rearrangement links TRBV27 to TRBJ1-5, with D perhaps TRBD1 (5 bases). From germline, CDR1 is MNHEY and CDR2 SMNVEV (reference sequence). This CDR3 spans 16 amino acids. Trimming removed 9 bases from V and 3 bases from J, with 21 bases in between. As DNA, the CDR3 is TGTGCCAGTAAATTTAGGGGCGATTCCTACAATCAGCCCCAGCATTTT. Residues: CASKFRGDSYNQPQHF.

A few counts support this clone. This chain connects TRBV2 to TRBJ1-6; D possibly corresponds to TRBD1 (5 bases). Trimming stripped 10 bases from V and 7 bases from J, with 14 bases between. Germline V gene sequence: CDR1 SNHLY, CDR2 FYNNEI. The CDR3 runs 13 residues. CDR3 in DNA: TGTGCCATACTTCCGGGGCCAAATTCACCCCTCCACTTT. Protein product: CAILPGPNSPLHF.

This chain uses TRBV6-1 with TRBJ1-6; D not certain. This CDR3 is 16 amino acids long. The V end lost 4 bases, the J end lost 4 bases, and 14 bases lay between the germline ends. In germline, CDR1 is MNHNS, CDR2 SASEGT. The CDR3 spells CASSADSTSYNSPLHF. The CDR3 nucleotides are TGTGCCAGCAGTGCGGATTCGACATCGTATAATTCACCCCTCCACTTT.

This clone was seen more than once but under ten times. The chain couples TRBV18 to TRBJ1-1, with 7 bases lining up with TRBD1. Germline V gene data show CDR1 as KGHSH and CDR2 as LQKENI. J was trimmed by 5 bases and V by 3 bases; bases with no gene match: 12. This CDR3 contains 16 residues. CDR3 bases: TGTGCCAGCTCACCTTCAAACAGGGGTAGGTGGACTGAAGCTTTCTTT. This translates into CASSPSNRGRWTEAFF.

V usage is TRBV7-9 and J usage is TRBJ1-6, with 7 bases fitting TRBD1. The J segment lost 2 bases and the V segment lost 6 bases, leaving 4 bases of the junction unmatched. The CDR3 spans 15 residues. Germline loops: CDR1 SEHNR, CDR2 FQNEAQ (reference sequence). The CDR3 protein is CASRETGPYNSPLHF. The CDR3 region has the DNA TGTGCCAGCAGGGAGACAGGGCCCTATAATTCACCCCTCCACTTT.

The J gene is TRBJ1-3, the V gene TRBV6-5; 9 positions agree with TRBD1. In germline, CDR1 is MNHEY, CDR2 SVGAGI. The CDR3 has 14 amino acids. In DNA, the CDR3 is TGTGCTTCAATCGGGACAGGGACTGGAAACACCATATATTTT. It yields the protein CASIGTGTGNTIYF.

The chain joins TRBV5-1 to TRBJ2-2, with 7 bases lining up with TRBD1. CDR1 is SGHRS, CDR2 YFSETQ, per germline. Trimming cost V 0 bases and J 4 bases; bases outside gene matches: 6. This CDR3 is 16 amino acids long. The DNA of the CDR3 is TGCGCCAGCAGCTTGGGGCGGACAGGAGTCACCGGGGAGCTGTTTTTT. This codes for CASSLGRTGVTGELFF.